The TCR beta chain described here comes from a study of blood T cell repertoires in COVID-19. Across the whole study: The origin of the acute and convalescent COVID-19 samples was the United States, Italy and Spain.

Germline V gene lookup returns CDR1 KGHSH and CDR2 LQKENI. V dropped 2 bases and J dropped 4; count of bases not matched to a gene: 1. The CDR3 length is 14 residues. In the original processing: Amplified reference gene primers provided the basis for estimating nucleated cell counts. The assay was immunoSEQ multiplex PCR, and TCRdb's table has in-frame clones only and misses some. That table is the source of V, J and clone size, and D and trimming were worked out from the DNA. The sample lists 200,000 to 250,000 clones, around four fifths occurring once. This clone was seen more than once but under ten times. Within the sample, other DNA sequences also encode this same CDR3. Seattle's cohort entered during active infection and was followed longitudinally.

This receptor was obtained from a woman in her sixties or seventies with COVID-19, enrolled during active disease. Sequenced sample: peripheral blood. The rearrangement joins TRBV18 to TRBJ1-5, with 8 bases identical to TRBD1. For the CDR3, the DNA is TGTGCCAGCTCACCAGGGACAGGAAATCAGCCCCAGCATTTT. Its protein is CASSPGTGNQPQHF.